Listed below are T cell receptor beta chains from one sample, sequenced in a study of cytomegalovirus exposure and HLA in healthy donors. Assay: immunoSEQ multiplex PCR; the TCRdb copy retains only in-frame clones and omits some. The sample includes just over 150,000 clones, approximately 76% of them seen just once. Material for sequencing was PBMCs. The receptors shown here come from a female donor in good health and CMV-seronegative. Each CDR3 is given with its conserved first and last residue. Fields, in order: D gene, clone size, V gene, J gene, CDR3 DNA, CDR3 protein. The D gene is left open where the match is weak. Clone size is shown for a subset of rows, as once, few, many or a class of expanded clone.

>-|-|TRBV5-1|TRBJ1-1
TGCGCCAGCAGCTTGTCGCAGGTTCAGATGAACACTGAAGCTTTCTTT
CASSLSQVQMNTEAFF
>-|-|TRBV6-5|TRBJ1-1
TGTGCCAGCAGTTGGGGCCATAACACTGAAGCTTTCTTT
CASSWGHNTEAFF
>TRBD2|-|TRBV28|TRBJ2-5
TGTGCCAGCAGTGTAGCGGGGGGCCAAGGGACCCAGTACTTC
CASSVAGGQGTQYF
>-|-|TRBV4-1|TRBJ2-1
TGCGCCAGCAGCATCTCGGGGTTAAATGAGCAGTTCTTC
CASSISGLNEQFF
>TRBD1|few|TRBV27|TRBJ2-3
TGTGCCAGCAGTTTAACGAGGGGACAGTTTTCGCCCTATACGCAGTATTTT
CASSLTRGQFSPYTQYF
>TRBD1|-|TRBV5-1|TRBJ2-7
TGCGCCAGCAGCCTACAGGGGATGGGCGAGCAGTACTTC
CASSLQGMGEQYF
>-|-|TRBV30|TRBJ2-3
TGTGCCTGGAAGGAGGGGCAGGGATTCACAGATACGCAGTATTTT
CAWKEGQGFTDTQYF
>TRBD1|-|TRBV18|TRBJ2-1
TGTGCCAGCTCATCGGACAGGGACGGTGAGCAGTTCTTC
CASSSDRDGEQFF
>-|few|TRBV7-9|TRBJ2-2
TGTGCCAGCTCCTACTACAGGGTCCGGGCCGGGGAGCTGTTTTTT
CASSYYRVRAGELFF
>TRBD1|-|TRBV5-1|TRBJ1-4
TGCGCCAGCAGAGCACGACAGGGATCTAATGAAAAACTGTTTTTT
CASRARQGSNEKLFF
>-|-|TRBV5-6|TRBJ1-3
TGTGCCAGCAGCTTGGTTGGGGCGGACTCTGGAAACACCATATATTTT
CASSLVGADSGNTIYF
>TRBD2|-|TRBV7-3|TRBJ2-1
TGTGCCAGCAGCCGATTAGCGGGAGTGTTAGATGAGCAGTTCTTC
CASSRLAGVLDEQFF